These 9 T cell receptor beta chains were sequenced from one sample in a study of shared clonotypes between healthy human individuals. Using immunoSEQ multiplex PCR, the repertoire was profiled, and TCRdb retains in-frame clones only, with some absent. Found here are 600,000 to 750,000 clones, over 60% of them singletons; the top ten hold over 1.5%. The specimen was memory CD4+ T cells sorted from blood. Stated subset: CD45RA-negative fraction. The receptor set was obtained from a woman aged 25 to 39 in good health.

The genes are TRBV4-2 and TRBJ2-3, with D possibly being TRBD1 (6 bases). V shed 5 bases and J shed 2 bases, with 14 bases lying between them. The CDR3 has 15 amino acids. The germline V gene has CDR1 LGHNA and CDR2 YNFKEQ. CDR3 loop: CASSLAGQTTDTQYF. The CDR3 nucleotides read TGTGCCAGCAGCTTGGCCGGACAGACCACAGATACGCAGTATTTT.

The chain links TRBV19 to TRBJ2-5, with 7 positions matching TRBD1. Germline loops: CDR1 LNHDA, CDR2 SQIVND (reference sequence). Unmatched junction bases numbered 6, after V lost 4 bases and J lost 1 base. This CDR3 has 15 amino acids. As DNA, the CDR3 is TGTGCCAGTAGTAAAATGGGGACAGCCCAAGAGACCCAGTACTTC. It encodes CASSKMGTAQETQYF.

This clone has a single count. The J gene is TRBJ2-6, the V gene TRBV2; the D is unclear. The CDR3 is 15 amino acids. V was shortened by 5 bases and J by 4 bases, with 12 bases between the two germline ends. Germline V gives CDR1 SNHLY, CDR2 FYNNEI. CDR3 protein: CASSLTKPGANVLTF. CDR3 nucleotide sequence: TGTGCCAGCAGTCTGACAAAGCCCGGGGCCAACGTCCTGACTTTC. The variable domain in full, with the rest retrieved from reference TRBV2 and TRBJ2-6, is EPEVTQTPSHQVTQMGQEVILRCVPISNHLYFYWYRQILGQKVEFLVSFYNNEISEKSEIFDDQFSVERPDGSNFTLKIRSTKLEDSAMYFCASSLTKPGANVLTFGAGSRLTVL.

The V call is TRBV29-1, the J call TRBJ2-6; D unresolved. Germline-derived CDR1 and CDR2 are SQVTM and ANQGSEA. V was trimmed by 7 bases and J by 0 bases, leaving 7 bases between them. The CDR3 spans 13 residues. Here the CDR3 DNA reads TGCAGCGCTACCACCTCTGGGGCCAACGTCCTGACTTTC. Translated: CSATTSGANVLTF.

The chain uses TRBV6-6 and TRBJ1-1, with a tentative D call TRBD1 (6 bases). V lost 2 bases and J 5 bases, leaving 15 bases between the germline ends. CDR3 length: 15 residues. Germline loops: CDR1 MNHNY, CDR2 SVGAGI (reference sequence). The CDR3 bases are TGTGCCAGCAGTTACACAGGGAATAGAGGTACTGAAGCTTTCTTT. It is translated as CASSYTGNRGTEAFF.

At least ten counts were recorded for this clone. The V call is TRBV5-1, the J call TRBJ2-5; D is unresolved. CDR1 is SGHRS and CDR2 is YFSETQ in the germline V gene. The CDR3 has 16 residues. Trimming shortened V by 0 bases and J by 5 bases, and 17 bases separated the two germline ends. The CDR3 spells CASSLGLGQLGETQYF. The CDR3, as DNA: TGCGCCAGCAGCTTGGGATTAGGGCAGCTCGGGGAGACCCAGTACTTC.

The rearrangement uses TRBV19 and TRBJ2-2; no clear D. There are 14 residues in the CDR3. V was pared by 8 bases and J by 4 bases, with 14 bases between. Germline V gene data show CDR1 as LNHDA and CDR2 as SQIVND (reference sequence). CDR3 amino acids: CASRPQVSTGELFF. The DNA for the CDR3 is TGTGCCAGTCGTCCGCAGGTCAGCACCGGGGAGCTGTTTTTT.

The genes are TRBV19 and TRBJ1-2, with D perhaps matching TRBD1 (6 bases). CDR3 length: 13 amino acids. Germline V gene sequence: CDR1 LNHDA, CDR2 SQIVND (reference sequence). V was shortened by 6 bases and J by 7 bases, with 15 bases between the two germline ends. CDR3 amino acids: CASRQTGMGGYTF. The CDR3 coding sequence is TGTGCCAGTAGACAAACAGGGATGGGTGGCTACACCTTC. Looking up the rest from reference TRBV19 and TRBJ1-2 gives the full variable domain: DGGITQSPKYLFRKEGQNVTLSCEQNLNHDAMYWYRQDPGQGLRLIYYSQIVNDFQKGDIAEGYSVSREKKESFPLTVTSAQKNPTAFYLCASRQTGMGGYTFGSGTRLTVV.

This clone was observed a few times. The chain employs TRBV9 and TRBJ1-5; D is perhaps TRBD1 (5 bases). CDR3 length equals 14 residues. The V gene's germline CDR1 is SGDLS and CDR2 YYNGEE. V was clipped by 0 bases and J by 7 bases, with 11 bases between them. In DNA form, the CDR3 reads TGTGCCAGCAGCGTAGATTCAGGGAGGCAGCCCCAGCATTTT. Amino acids: CASSVDSGRQPQHF.